This T cell receptor (beta chain) was profiled in a study of chemoradiotherapy in HPV16-positive cancers. Study-wide background: Candidate HPV-specific T-cell clones and common TCR motifs came from functional assays in a couple of HPV16-positive patients.

Study results and limitations: During treatment, candidate HPV-specific clones and E7-related motifs expanded in tumor.

Assay used: immunoSEQ multiplex PCR; TCRdb lists only in-frame clones, some missing. The sample lists thousands of clones; over 70% were seen once. A word on this clone: The target antigen is unknown.

The sample was gathered from a patient who underwent chemoradiotherapy. This sequence originates from a human donor with HPV-associated anogenital cancer.

CDR3 sequence: CASSDRVGDQPQHF. The CDR3 DNA reads TGTGCCAGCAGCGACAGGGTTGGCGATCAGCCCCAGCATTTT. The V call is TRBV27, the J call TRBJ1-5, with 7 bases matching TRBD1. Germline V gene sequence: CDR1 MNHEY, CDR2 SMNVEV (reference sequence). This CDR3 comprises 14 residues. The J segment lost 5 bases and the V segment lost 6 bases, leaving 7 bases of the junction unmatched.